This T cell receptor beta chain was captured by sequencing in a study of cytomegalovirus exposure and HLA in healthy donors. Study outcomes and limitations: Reportedly, diagnosis of cytomegalovirus status by the classifier showed high specificity and sensitivity. Upon later analysis, HLA-associated TCR beta chains proved more clonally expanded than other, equally common chains. Information on immune exposure was restricted to one variable (CMV serostatus). By a later analysis, the bulk of CMV-associated TCR beta chains appeared HLA-restricted.

Comments on this clone: Its antigen is not known.

Primers: 60 Vbeta forward and 13 Jbeta reverse. TCRdb's copy holds only in-frame clones and misses some; the assay was immunoSEQ multiplex PCR. The table records around 200,000 clones, about 89% of them present only once. This clonotype was sampled from a woman aged 18-29 years in good health and CMV-seronegative. The specimen was PBMCs.

The CDR3 here is CASSDPEREGLYEQYF. The CDR3 DNA sequence: TGTGCCAGCAGTGACCCGGAGCGGGAGGGCCTCTACGAGCAGTACTTC. The chain couples TRBV6-4 to TRBJ2-7; TRBD2 matches 10 bases. V trimming: 2 bases; J trimming: 3 bases; junction bases outside the gene matches: 7. The CDR3 totals 16 residues. CDR1 and CDR2 from the germline V gene are MRHNA and SNTAGT.